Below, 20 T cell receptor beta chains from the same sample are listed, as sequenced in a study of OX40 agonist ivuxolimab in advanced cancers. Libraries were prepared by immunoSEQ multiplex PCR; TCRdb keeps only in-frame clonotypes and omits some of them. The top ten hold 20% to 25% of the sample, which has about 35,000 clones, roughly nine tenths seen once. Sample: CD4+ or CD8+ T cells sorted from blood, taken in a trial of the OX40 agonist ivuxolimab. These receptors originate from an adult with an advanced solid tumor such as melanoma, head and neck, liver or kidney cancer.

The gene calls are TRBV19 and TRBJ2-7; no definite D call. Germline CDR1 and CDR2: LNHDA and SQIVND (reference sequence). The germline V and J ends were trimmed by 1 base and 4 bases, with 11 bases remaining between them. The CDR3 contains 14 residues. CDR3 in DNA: TGTGCCAGTAGTATAGCACTCTCGCGATACGAGCAGTACTTC. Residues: CASSIALSRYEQYF.

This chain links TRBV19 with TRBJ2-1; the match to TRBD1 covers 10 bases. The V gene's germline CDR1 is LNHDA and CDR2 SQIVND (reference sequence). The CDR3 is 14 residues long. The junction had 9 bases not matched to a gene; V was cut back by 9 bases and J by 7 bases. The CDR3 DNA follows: TGTGCCAGCGACGGGGGGACAGGGGTAAATGAGCAGTTCTTC. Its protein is CASDGGTGVNEQFF.

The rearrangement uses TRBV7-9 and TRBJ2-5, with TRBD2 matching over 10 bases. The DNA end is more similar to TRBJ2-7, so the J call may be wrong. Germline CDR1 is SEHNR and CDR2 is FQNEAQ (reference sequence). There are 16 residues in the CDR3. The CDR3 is CASSLLSSGSSYEQYF. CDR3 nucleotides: TGTGCCAGCAGCTTACTCTCTAGCGGGAGTTCCTACGAGCAGTACTTC.

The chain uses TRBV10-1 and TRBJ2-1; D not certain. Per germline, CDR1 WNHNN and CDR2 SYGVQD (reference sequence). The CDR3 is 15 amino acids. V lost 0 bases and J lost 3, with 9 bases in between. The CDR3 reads CASSESRYRYNEQFF. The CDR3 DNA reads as TGCGCCAGCAGTGAGTCGCGGTACCGCTACAATGAGCAGTTCTTC.

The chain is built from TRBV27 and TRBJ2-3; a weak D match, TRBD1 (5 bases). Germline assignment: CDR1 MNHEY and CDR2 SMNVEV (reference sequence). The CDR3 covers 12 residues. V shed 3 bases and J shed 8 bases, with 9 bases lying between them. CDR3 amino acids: CASSFIRGTQYF. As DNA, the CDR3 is TGTGCCAGCAGTTTTATAAGGGGTACGCAGTATTTT.

CDR3 coding DNA: TGTGCCAGCAGTGAAAGTGGCCTCGTGGGCACAGATACGCAGTATTTT. It yields the protein CASSESGLVGTDTQYF. The chain combines TRBV2 with TRBJ2-3; D gene unclear. Germline CDR1 SNHLY, CDR2 FYNNEI. The germline V and J ends were trimmed by 2 bases and 1 base, with 13 bases remaining between them. This CDR3 has 16 amino acids.

CDR3 residues: CASRETPLAGGPYEQYF. The DNA for the CDR3 is TGCGCCAGCAGAGAAACCCCCTTAGCGGGAGGTCCCTACGAGCAGTACTTC. The chain employs TRBV4-1 and TRBJ2-7; TRBD2 matches 10 bases. The germline CDR1 and CDR2 sequences are MGHRA and YSYEKL. Losses at the gene ends were 6 bases for V and 2 bases for J; bases not matched to a gene: 13. The CDR3 spans 17 residues.

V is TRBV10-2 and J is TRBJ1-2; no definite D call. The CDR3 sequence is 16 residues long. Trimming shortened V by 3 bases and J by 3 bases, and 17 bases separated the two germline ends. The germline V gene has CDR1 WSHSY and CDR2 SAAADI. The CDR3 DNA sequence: TGCGCCAGCAGTGATGATTGGGAGAGCCCAGACTATGGCTACACCTTC. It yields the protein CASSDDWESPDYGYTF.

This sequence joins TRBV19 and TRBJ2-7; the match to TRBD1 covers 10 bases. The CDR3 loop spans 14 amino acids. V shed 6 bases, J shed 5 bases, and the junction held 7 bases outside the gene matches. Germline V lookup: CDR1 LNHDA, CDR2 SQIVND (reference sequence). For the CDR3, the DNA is TGTGCCAGTAGGGGGACAGGGGAGAAGAACGAGCAGTACTTC. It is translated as CASRGTGEKNEQYF.

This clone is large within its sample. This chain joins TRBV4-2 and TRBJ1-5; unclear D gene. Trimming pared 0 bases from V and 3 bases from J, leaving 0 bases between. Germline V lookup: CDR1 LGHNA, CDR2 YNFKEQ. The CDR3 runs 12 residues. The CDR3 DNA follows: TGTGCCAGCAGCCAAGACAATCAGCCCCAGCATTTT. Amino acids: CASSQDNQPQHF.

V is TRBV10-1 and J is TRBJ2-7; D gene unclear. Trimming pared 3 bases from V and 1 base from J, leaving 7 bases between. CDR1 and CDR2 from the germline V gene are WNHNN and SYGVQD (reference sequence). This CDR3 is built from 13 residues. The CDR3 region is CASSEEPSYEQYF. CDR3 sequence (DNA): TGCGCCAGCAGTGAAGAACCTTCCTACGAGCAGTACTTC.

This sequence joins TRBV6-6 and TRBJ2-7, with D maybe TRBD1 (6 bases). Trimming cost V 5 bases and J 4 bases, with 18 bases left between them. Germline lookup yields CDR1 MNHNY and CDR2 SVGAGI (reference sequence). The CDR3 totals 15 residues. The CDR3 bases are TGTGCCAGCAGTCTACGGAAGTGGGGGCGATACGAGCAGTACTTC. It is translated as CASSLRKWGRYEQYF.

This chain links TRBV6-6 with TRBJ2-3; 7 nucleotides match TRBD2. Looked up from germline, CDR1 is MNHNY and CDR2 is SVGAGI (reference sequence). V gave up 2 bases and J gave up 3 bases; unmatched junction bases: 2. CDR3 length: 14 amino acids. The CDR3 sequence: CASSYGGGTDTQYF. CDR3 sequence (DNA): TGTGCCAGCAGTTACGGGGGGGGAACAGATACGCAGTATTTT.

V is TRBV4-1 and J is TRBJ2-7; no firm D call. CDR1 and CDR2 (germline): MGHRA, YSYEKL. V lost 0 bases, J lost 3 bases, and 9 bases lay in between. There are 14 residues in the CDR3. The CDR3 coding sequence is TGCGCCAGCAGCCAAGAGGTTTCTCTCTACGAGCAGTACTTC. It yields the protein CASSQEVSLYEQYF.

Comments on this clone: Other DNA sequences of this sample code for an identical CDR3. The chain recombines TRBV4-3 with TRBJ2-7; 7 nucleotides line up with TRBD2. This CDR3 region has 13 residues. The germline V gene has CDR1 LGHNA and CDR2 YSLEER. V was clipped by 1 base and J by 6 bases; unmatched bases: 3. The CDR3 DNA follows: TGCGCCAGCAGCCAAGGCGGGAGCGCCGAGCAGTACTTC. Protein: CASSQGGSAEQYF.

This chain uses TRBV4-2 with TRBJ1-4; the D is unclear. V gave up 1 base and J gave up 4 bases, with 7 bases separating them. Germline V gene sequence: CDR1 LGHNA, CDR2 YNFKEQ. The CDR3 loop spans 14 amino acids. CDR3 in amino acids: CASSQAVGNEKLFF. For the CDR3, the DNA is TGTGCCAGCAGCCAAGCCGTCGGTAATGAAAAACTGTTTTTT.

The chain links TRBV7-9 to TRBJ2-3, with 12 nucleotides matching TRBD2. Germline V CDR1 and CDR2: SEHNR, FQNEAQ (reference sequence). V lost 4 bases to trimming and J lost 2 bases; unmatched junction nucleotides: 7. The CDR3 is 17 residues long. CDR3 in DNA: TGTGCCAGCAGCTCCACCCCTAGCGGGAGGGCCACAGATACGCAGTATTTT. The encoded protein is CASSSTPSGRATDTQYF.

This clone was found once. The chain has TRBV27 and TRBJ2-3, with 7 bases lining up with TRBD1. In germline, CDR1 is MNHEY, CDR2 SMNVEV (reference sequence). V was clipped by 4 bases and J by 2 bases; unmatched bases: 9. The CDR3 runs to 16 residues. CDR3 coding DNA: TGTGCCAGCAGTTGGCAGGGACAGCAAAACACAGATACGCAGTATTTT. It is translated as CASSWQGQQNTDTQYF.

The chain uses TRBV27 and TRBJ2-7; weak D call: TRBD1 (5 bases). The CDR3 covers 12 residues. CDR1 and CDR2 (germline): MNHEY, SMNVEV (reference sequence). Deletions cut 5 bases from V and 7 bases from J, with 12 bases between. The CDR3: CASSHQGWEQYF. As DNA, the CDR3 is TGTGCCAGCAGTCACCAGGGTTGGGAGCAGTACTTC.

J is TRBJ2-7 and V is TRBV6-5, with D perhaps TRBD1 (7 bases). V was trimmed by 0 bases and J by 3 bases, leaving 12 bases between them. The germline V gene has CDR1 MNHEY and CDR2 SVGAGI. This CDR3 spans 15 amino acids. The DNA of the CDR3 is TGTGCCAGCAGTTACTCGCCAGGGGGAGGCTACGAGCAGTACTTC. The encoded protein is CASSYSPGGGYEQYF.